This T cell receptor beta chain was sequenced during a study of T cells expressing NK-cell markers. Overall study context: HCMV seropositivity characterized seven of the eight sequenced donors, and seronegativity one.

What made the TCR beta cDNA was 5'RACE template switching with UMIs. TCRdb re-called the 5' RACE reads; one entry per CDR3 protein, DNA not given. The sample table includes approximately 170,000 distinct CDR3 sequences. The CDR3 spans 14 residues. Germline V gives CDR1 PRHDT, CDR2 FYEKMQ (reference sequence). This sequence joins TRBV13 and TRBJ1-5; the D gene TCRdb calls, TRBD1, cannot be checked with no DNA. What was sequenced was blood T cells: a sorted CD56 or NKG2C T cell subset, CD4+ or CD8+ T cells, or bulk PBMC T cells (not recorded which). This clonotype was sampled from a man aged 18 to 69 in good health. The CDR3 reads CASSIRQGDQPQHF.